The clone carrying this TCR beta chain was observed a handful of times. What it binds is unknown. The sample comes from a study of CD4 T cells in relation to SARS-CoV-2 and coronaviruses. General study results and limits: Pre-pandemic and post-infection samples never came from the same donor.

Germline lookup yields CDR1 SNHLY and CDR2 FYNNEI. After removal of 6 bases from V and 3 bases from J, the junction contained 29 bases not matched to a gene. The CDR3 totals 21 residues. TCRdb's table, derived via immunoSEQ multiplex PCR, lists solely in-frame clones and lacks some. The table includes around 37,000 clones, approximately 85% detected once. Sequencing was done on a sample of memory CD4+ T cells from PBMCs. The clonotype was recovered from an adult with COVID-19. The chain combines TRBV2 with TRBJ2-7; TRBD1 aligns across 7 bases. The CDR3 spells CASSPRDRRSADPPNGYEQYF. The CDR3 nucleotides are TGTGCCAGCAGCCCCCGGGACAGACGCTCAGCGGACCCGCCGAATGGCTACGAGCAGTACTTC. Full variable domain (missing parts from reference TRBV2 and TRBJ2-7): EPEVTQTPSHQVTQMGQEVILRCVPISNHLYFYWYRQILGQKVEFLVSFYNNEISEKSEIFDDQFSVERPDGSNFTLKIRSTKLEDSAMYFCASSPRDRRSADPPNGYEQYFGPGTRLTVT.